The source of this T cell receptor beta chain is a study of T cell responses to AZD1222 COVID-19 vaccine. A word on this clone: Antigen specificity is unknown.

Libraries were prepared by immunoSEQ multiplex PCR; TCRdb keeps only in-frame clonotypes and omits some of them. The repertoire consists of 130,000 or so clones, with approximately 94% occurring once and the leading ten covering 6.6%. This CDR3 spans 15 amino acids. After removal of 6 bases from V and 5 bases from J, the junction contained 11 bases not matched to a gene. The V gene's germline CDR1 is MNHEY and CDR2 SVGAGI. Overall study findings and caveats: A rise in Spike-specific TCR breadth and depth followed two AZD1222 doses.

Sample: peripheral blood, taken on day 0 of AZD1222 vaccination. The receptor comes from an adult in good health. The chain carries TRBV6-5 and TRBJ1-2; the match to TRBD1 covers 8 bases. This CDR3 is CASRENRDRFYGYTF. CDR3 nucleotides: TGTGCCAGCAGGGAGAATCGGGACAGGTTTTATGGCTACACCTTC.